The clone carrying this T cell receptor (beta chain) was seen more than once but under ten times. The target antigen is unknown. The sample originates from a study of beta chain features in type 1 diabetes. Study-level findings and limits: Cells expressing TCR highly could be over-represented by cDNA sequencing. Sampled from patients, naive, central memory and Treg TCRB repertoires appeared more similar than those sampled from healthy donors.

The CDR3 length is 18 residues. V was clipped by 1 base and J by 1 base; unmatched bases: 9. Germline V gene lookup returns CDR1 LNHDA and CDR2 SQIVND (reference sequence). Stem cell-like memory, regulatory, central memory and naive CD4+ cells were sorted via CD45RO/CCR7/CD25/CD127/CD95/CD27. The isolated RNA, all of it, was reverse transcribed, so expressed TCRB transcripts were what got sequenced. Sequenced by immunoSEQ multiplex PCR; TCRdb stores in-frame clones only, minus some. This table has 250,000 to 350,000 clones, approximately 10% appearing once. The genes are TRBV19 and TRBJ2-2; TRBD2 matches at 7 bases. The source is a woman under 40 in good health. The sample consisted of naive CD4+ T cells from blood. CDR3 amino acids: CASSIGAGVAGNTGELFF. CDR3 coding DNA: TGTGCCAGTAGTATAGGAGCCGGAGTAGCGGGGAACACCGGGGAGCTGTTTTTT.